This T cell receptor (beta chain) is from a study of CD8 T cells in Susac syndrome. Random hexamers were used to reverse transcribe the RNA input (0.5 to 1 ug). TCRdb re-called the immunoSEQ multiplex PCR reads with MiXCR, one entry per CDR3 protein. Of about 200,000 distinct CDR3 sequences detected, roughly 92% appear once; the ten largest clones hold 0.1% to 0.12%. Negative magnetic isolation gave CD8+ and CD4+ cells; FACS enriched CD8+ TEMRA. From germline, CDR1 is MNHEY and CDR2 SVGAGI. This CDR3 contains 14 residues. The junction had 4 bases not matched to a gene; V was cut back by 0 bases and J by 6 bases.

Source material: CD4+ T cells from PBMCs. This TCR derives from a human donor in good health. The chain couples TRBV6-5 to TRBJ2-7, with 8 bases matching TRBD2. The CDR3 here is CASSYSAAGAEQYV. The CDR3 DNA is TGTGCCAGCAGTTACTCAGCAGCGGGGGCCGAGCAGTACGTC.